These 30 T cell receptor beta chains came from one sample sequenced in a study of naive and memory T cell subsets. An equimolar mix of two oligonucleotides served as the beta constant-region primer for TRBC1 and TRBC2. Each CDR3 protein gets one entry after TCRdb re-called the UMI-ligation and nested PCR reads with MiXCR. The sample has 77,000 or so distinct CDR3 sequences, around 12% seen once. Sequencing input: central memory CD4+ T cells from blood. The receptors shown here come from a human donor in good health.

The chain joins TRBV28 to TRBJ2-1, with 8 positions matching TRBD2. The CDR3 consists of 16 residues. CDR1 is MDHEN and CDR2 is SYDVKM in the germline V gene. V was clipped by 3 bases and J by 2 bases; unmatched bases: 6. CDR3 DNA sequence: TGTGCCAGCAGTTTTTCCGGGAGGGGGGCCTACAATGAGCAGTTCTTC. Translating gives CASSFSGRGAYNEQFF. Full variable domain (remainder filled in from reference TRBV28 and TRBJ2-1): DVKVTQSSRYLVKRTGEKVFLECVQDMDHENMFWYRQDPGLGLRLIYFSYDVKMKEKGDIPEGYSVSREKKERFSLILESASTNQTSMYLCASSFSGRGAYNEQFFGPGTRLTVL.

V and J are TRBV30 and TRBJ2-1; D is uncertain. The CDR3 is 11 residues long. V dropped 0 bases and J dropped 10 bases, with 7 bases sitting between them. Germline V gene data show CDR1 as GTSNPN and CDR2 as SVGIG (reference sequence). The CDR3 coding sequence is TGTGCCTGGAGTGTTTCGTGGGAGCAGTTCTTC. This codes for CAWSVSWEQFF.

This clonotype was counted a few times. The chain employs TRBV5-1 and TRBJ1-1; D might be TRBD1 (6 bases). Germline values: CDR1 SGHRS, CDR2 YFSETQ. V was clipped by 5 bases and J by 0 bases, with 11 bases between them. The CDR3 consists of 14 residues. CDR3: CASRSTGLNTEAFF. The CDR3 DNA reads TGCGCCAGCAGATCGACAGGTCTGAACACTGAAGCTTTCTTT.

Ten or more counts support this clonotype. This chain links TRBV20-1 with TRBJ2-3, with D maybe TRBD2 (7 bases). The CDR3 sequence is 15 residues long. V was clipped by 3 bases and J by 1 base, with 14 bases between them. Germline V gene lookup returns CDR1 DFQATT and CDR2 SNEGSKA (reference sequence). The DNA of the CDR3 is TGCAGTGCTAGTGTGGGGGGGGCTGGCACAGATACGCAGTATTTT. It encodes CSASVGGAGTDTQYF.

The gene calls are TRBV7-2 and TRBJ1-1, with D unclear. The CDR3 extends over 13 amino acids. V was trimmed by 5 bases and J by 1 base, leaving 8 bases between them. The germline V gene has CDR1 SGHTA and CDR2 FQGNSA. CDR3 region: CASSGARNTEAFF. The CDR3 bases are TGTGCCAGCAGCGGAGCGAGGAACACTGAAGCTTTCTTT.

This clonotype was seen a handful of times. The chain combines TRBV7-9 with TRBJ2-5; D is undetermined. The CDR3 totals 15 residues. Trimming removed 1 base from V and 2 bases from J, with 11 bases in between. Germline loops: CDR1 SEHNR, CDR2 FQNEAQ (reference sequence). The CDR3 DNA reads TGTGCCAGCAGCTTAGGTATCGGGTTACAAGAGACCCAGTACTTC. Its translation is CASSLGIGLQETQYF. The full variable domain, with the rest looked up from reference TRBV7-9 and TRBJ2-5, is DTGVSQNPRHKITKRGQNVTFRCDPISEHNRLYWYRQTLGQGPEFLTYFQNEAQLEKSRLLSDRFSAERPKGSFSTLEIQRTEQGDSAMYLCASSLGIGLQETQYFGPGTRLLVL.

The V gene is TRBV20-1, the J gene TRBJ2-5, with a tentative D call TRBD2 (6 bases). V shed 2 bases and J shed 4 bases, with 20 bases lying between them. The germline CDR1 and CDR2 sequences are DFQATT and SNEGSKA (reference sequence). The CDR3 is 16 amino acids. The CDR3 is CSARRGIGRFAETQYF. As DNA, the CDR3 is TGCAGTGCTAGAAGAGGGATAGGGAGGTTTGCAGAGACCCAGTACTTC.

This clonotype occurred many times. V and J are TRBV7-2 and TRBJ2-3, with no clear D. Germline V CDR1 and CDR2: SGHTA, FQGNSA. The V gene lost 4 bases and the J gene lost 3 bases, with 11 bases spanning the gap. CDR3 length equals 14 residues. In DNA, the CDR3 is TGTGCCAGCAGCTACGTATTCAGGACAGATACGCAGTATTTT. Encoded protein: CASSYVFRTDTQYF. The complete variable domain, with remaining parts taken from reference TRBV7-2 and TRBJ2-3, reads GAGVSQSPSNKVTEKGKDVELRCDPISGHTALYWYRQSLGQGLEFLIYFQGNSAPDKSGLPSDRFSAERTGGSVSTLTIQRTQQEDSAVYLCASSYVFRTDTQYFGPGTRLTVL.

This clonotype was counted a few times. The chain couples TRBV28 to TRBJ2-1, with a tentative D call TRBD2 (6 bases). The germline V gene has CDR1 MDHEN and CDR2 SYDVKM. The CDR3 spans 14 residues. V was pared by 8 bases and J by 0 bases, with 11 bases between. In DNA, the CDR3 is TGTGCCAGCCGGGGCGGGGACTCCTACAATGAGCAGTTCTTC. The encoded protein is CASRGGDSYNEQFF.

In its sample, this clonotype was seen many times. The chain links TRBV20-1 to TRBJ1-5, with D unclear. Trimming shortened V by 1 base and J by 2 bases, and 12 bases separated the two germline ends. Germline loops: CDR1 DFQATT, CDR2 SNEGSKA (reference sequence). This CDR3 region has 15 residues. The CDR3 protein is CSARAGIVGNQPQHF. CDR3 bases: TGCAGTGCTAGAGCTGGGATAGTAGGCAATCAGCCCCAGCATTTT.

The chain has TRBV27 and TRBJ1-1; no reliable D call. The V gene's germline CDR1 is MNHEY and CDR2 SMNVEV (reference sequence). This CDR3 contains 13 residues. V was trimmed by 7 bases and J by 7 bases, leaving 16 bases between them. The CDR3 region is CASKGFPGIEAFF. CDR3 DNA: TGTGCCAGCAAAGGATTTCCGGGAATTGAAGCTTTCTTT.

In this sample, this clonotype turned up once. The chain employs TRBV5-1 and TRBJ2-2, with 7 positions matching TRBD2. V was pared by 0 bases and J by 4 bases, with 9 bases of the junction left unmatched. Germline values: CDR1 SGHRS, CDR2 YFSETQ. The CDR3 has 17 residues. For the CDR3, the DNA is TGCGCCAGCAGCTTGGTTGGGCTAGCGGAGGCCACCGGGGAGCTGTTTTTT. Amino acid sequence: CASSLVGLAEATGELFF.

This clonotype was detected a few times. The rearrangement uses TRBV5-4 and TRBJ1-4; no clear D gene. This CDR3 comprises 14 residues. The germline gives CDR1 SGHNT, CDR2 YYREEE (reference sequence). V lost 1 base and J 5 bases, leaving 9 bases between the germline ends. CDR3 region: CASSLREVNEKLFF. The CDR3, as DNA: TGTGCCAGCAGCTTGAGGGAGGTGAATGAAAAACTGTTTTTT.

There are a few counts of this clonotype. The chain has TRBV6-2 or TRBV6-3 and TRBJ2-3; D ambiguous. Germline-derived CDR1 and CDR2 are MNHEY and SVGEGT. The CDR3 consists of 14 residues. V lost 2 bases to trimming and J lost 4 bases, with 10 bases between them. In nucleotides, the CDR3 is TGTGCCAGCAGTTACGGTCACACGGCAGATACGCAGTATTTT. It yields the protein CASSYGHTADTQYF.

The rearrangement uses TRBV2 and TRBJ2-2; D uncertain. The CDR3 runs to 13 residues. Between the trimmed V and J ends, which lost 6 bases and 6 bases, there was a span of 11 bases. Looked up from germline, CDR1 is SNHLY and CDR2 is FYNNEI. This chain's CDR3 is CASRSVSSGELFF. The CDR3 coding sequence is TGTGCCAGCAGGTCCGTGTCGTCCGGGGAGCTGTTTTTT.

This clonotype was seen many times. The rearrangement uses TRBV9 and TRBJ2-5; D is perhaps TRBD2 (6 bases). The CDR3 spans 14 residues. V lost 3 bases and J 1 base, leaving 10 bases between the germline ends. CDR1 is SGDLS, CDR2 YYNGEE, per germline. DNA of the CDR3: TGTGCCAGCAGCGGCGGGATAATCCAAGAGACCCAGTACTTC. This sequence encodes CASSGGIIQETQYF.

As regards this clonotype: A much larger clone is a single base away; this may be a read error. The CDR3 reads CATSDLGASGRLYNEQFF. DNA of the CDR3: TGTGCCACCAGTGATTTAGGAGCGAGCGGGAGGCTTTACAATGAGCAGTTCTTC. The V call is TRBV24-1, the J call TRBJ2-1, with 9 bases fitting TRBD2. The CDR3 length is 18 residues. Germline V lookup: CDR1 KGHDR, CDR2 SFDVKD. V was pared by 1 base and J by 4 bases, with 10 bases of the junction left unmatched.

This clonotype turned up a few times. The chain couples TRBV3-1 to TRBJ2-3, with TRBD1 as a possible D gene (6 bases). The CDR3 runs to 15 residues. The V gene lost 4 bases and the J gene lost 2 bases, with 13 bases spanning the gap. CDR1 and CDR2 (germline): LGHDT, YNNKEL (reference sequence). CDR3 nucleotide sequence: TGTGCCAGCAGCCCGGAAGGGGGTTACACAGATACGCAGTATTTT. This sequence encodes CASSPEGGYTDTQYF.

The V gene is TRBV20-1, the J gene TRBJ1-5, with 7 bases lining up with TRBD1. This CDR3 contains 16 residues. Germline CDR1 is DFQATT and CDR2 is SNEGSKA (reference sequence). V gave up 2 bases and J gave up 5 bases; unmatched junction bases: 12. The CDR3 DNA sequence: TGCAGTGCTAGAAAACGACAGGGCGGGCCATATCAGCCCCAGCATTTT. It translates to CSARKRQGGPYQPQHF.

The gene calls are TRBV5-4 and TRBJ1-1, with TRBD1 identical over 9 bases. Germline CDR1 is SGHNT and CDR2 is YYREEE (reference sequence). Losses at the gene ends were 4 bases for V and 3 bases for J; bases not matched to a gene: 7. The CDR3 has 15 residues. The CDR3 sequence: CASSPRTGVDTEAFF. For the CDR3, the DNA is TGTGCCAGCAGCCCTCGGACAGGGGTTGACACTGAAGCTTTCTTT.

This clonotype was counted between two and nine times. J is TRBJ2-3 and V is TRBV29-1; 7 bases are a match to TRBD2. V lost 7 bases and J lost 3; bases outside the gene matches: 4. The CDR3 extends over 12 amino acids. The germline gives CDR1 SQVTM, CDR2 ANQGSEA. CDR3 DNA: TGCAGCGCGGGGGGAAGGACAGATACGCAGTATTTT. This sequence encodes CSAGGRTDTQYF.

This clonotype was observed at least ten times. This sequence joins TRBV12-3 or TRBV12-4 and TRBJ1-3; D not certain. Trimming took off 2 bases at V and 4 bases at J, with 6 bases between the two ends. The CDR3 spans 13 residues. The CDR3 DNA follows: TGTGCCAGCAGTTTATTAGCGGGAAACACCATATATTTT. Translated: CASSLLAGNTIYF.

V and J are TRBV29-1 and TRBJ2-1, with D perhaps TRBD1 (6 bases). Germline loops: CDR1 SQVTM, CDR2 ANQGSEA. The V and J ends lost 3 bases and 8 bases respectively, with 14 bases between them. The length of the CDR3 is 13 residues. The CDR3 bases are TGCAGCGTTGATAACAGGGCTGGCGATGAGCAGTTCTTC. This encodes CSVDNRAGDEQFF.

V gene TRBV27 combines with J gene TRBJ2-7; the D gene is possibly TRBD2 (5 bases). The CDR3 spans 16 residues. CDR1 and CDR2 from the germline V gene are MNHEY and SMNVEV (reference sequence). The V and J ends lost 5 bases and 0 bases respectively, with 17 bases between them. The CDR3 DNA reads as TGTGCCAGCAGTACGGGGAGAGCCCGGAGCTCCTACGAGCAGTACTTC. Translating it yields CASSTGRARSSYEQYF.

CDR3 sequence: CASSLQRTSTDTQYF. In DNA, the CDR3 is TGTGCCAGCAGCTTACAGAGAACCAGCACAGATACGCAGTATTTT. The chain links TRBV7-9 to TRBJ2-3, with D unresolved. CDR1 and CDR2 from the germline V gene are SEHNR and FQNEAQ (reference sequence). V gave up 2 bases and J gave up 0 bases, with 9 bases separating them. The CDR3 is made up of 15 amino acids. The whole variable domain, remainder taken from reference TRBV7-9 and TRBJ2-3, is DTGVSQNPRHKITKRGQNVTFRCDPISEHNRLYWYRQTLGQGPEFLTYFQNEAQLEKSRLLSDRFSAERPKGSFSTLEIQRTEQGDSAMYLCASSLQRTSTDTQYFGPGTRLTVL.

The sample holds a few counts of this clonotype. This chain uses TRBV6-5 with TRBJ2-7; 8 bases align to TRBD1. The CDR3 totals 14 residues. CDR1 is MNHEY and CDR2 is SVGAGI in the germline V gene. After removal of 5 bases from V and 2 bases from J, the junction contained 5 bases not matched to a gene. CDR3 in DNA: TGTGCCAGCAGTCCCAGGACAGGGACCTACGAGCAGTACTTC. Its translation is CASSPRTGTYEQYF.

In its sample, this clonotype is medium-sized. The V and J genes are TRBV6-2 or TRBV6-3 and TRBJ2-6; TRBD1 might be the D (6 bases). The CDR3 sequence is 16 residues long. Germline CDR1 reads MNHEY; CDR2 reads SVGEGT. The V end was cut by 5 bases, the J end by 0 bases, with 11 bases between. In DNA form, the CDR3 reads TGTGCCAGCAGTCGTACAGGGAGCTCTGGGGCCAACGTCCTGACTTTC. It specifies CASSRTGSSGANVLTF.

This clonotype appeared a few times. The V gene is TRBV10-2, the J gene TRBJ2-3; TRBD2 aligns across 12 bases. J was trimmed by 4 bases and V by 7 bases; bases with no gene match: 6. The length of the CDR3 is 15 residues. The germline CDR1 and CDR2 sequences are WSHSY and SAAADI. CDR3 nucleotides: TGCGCCAGCATTACGGGACTAGCGGGTTCAGATACGCAGTATTTT. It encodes CASITGLAGSDTQYF.

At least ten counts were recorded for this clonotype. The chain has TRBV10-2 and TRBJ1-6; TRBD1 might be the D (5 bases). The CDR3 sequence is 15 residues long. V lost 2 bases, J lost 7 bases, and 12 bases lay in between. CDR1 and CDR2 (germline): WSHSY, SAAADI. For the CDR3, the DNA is TGCGCCAGCAGTGAGCCGGGGACTGGAAATTCACCCCTCCACTTT. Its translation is CASSEPGTGNSPLHF.

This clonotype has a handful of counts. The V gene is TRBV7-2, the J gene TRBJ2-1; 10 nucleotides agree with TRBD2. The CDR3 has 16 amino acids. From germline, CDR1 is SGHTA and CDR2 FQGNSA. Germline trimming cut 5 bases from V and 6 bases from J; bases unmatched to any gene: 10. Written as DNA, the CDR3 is TGTGCCAGCAGCGTTCCTAGCGGGAGAAGGACCAATGAGCAGTTCTTC. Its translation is CASSVPSGRRTNEQFF.